The subject of this entry is one T cell receptor beta chain. CDR1 SNHLY and CDR2 FYNNEI come from the germline V gene. The J segment lost 5 bases and the V segment lost 7 bases, leaving 8 bases of the junction unmatched. CDR3 length: 14 residues. This sample is drawn from a study of blood T cell repertoires in COVID-19. Study in general: Researchers got acute and convalescent COVID-19 samples from the United States, Italy and Spain. In each case, the material was cDNA or gDNA derived from T cells, B-cell-depleted T cells, or PBMCs.

Data came from immunoSEQ multiplex PCR; TCRdb stores just in-frame clones and leaves some out. The data show about half a million clones, approximately 86% seen once. This TCR came from a woman aged 55-70 years who had recovered from COVID-19. The rearrangement joins TRBV2 to TRBJ2-5; 9 nucleotides match TRBD1. The sample comprised PBMCs or T cells enriched from blood (not recorded which). The CDR3 DNA sequence: TGTGCCAGCAATTCCGGGACAGGGCCGGAGACCCAGTACTTC. Translating it yields CASNSGTGPETQYF.